The 22 T cell receptor beta chains below all came from one sample that was sequenced in a study of T cells after yellow fever vaccination (dated by TCRdb to about 2019). The library came from 5' RACE. The sequencer was an Illumina HiSeq 2500. In TCRdb, the public reads were trimmed at Q25 with fastp and aligned with MiXCR, with productive beta chains retained. Records with the same CDR3 protein are collapsed into one entry carrying the most frequent genes and DNA. This sample comprises 610,000 or so distinct CDR3 sequences, more than 9% of them detected only once. The biggest ten clones account for under 15% of the sample. Interpreted using the paper, the treatment or condition label stands for: live attenuated yellow fever vaccine strain. The sample in question was PBMCs, obtained on the day of the yellow fever booster vaccination. All receptors come from a man aged 25 to 45 who received the YFV17D yellow fever vaccine.

The chain joins TRBV20-1 to TRBJ2-7; D is possibly TRBD1 (5 bases). The CDR3 is 13 amino acids. V lost 0 bases and J lost 9, with 15 bases in between. Germline loops: CDR1 DFQATT, CDR2 SNEGSKA (reference sequence). In DNA, the CDR3 is TGCAGTGCTAGAGATTGGTCAGGGCCAGGGCAGTACTTC. Its protein product is CSARDWSGPGQYF.

This clonotype has a handful of counts. The CDR3 is CASSSDGDPPTDTQYF. In DNA form, the CDR3 reads TGCGCCAGCAGCTCCGATGGGGACCCCCCGACAGATACGCAGTATTTT. J is TRBJ2-3 and V is TRBV5-1; D tentatively reads TRBD1 or TRBD2 (5 bases each). The V end lost 3 bases, the J end lost 3 bases, and 17 bases lay between the germline ends. The CDR3 runs 16 residues. CDR1 SGHRS and CDR2 YFSETQ come from the germline V gene.

The table lists this clonotype with a few counts. V usage is TRBV10-3 and J usage is TRBJ2-1, with 9 nucleotides matching TRBD2. After removal of 9 bases from V and 12 bases from J, the junction contained 12 bases not matched to a gene. The CDR3 has 13 amino acids. Germline loops: CDR1 ENHRY, CDR2 SYGVKD. CDR3 DNA sequence: TGTGCCATGTCTAGCGGGGAGAGGGAGGGGCAGTTCTTC. As protein: CAMSSGEREGQFF.

The chain employs TRBV27 and TRBJ1-3; D not certain. This CDR3 is built from 12 residues. Deletions cut 4 bases from V and 10 bases from J, with 11 bases between. From germline, CDR1 is MNHEY and CDR2 SMNVEV (reference sequence). The DNA of the CDR3 is TGTGCCAGCAGTTCCTTAGCCGGGACCATATATTTT. It is translated as CASSSLAGTIYF.

This clonotype turned up a few times. This CDR3 reads CSARATAGYYEQYF. CDR3 nucleotides: TGCAGTGCTAGAGCAACCGCAGGGTACTACGAGCAGTACTTC. The genes are TRBV20-1 and TRBJ2-7; D might be TRBD1 (5 bases). Germline-derived CDR1 and CDR2 are DFQATT and SNEGSKA (reference sequence). The ends were cut back, 1 base at V and 3 bases at J, with 13 bases in the middle. The CDR3 consists of 14 residues.

This clonotype was detected a few times. The chain joins TRBV7-2 to TRBJ1-5; TRBD1 matches 7 bases. J was trimmed by 6 bases and V by 5 bases; bases with no gene match: 7. The CDR3 is 14 amino acids. Germline CDR1 and CDR2: SGHTA and FQGNSA. In nucleotides, the CDR3 is TGTGCCAGCAGCCAAGACAGGGTTGGTCAGCCCCAGCATTTT. Its translation: CASSQDRVGQPQHF.

The chain is built from TRBV9 and TRBJ2-7, with 10 nucleotides matching TRBD1. The CDR3 runs to 16 residues. The V gene's germline CDR1 is SGDLS and CDR2 YYNGEE. With V trimmed by 0 bases and J by 6 bases, 9 bases remained unmatched. CDR3 nucleotides: TGTGCCAGCAGCGTAGGAGGACAGGGGGTAAACCGCGAGCAGTACTTC. It yields the protein CASSVGGQGVNREQYF.

The rearrangement links TRBV15 to TRBJ2-1, with TRBD1 identical over 12 bases. Trimming took 4 bases from V and 0 from J; bases not matched to a gene: 4. This CDR3 spans 17 amino acids. Germline V gene sequence: CDR1 LNHNV, CDR2 YYDKDF (reference sequence). The DNA for the CDR3 is TGTGCCACCAGCACCGGGACAGGGGGCGCCTCCTACAATGAGCAGTTCTTC. It encodes CATSTGTGGASYNEQFF.

The genes are TRBV10-3 and TRBJ1-4, with a tentative D call TRBD1 (5 bases). This CDR3 comprises 13 residues. Germline V gene data show CDR1 as ENHRY and CDR2 as SYGVKD. In DNA, the CDR3 is TGTGGGGTGAGGGGCACAACTAATGAAAAACTGTTTTTT. This translates into CGVRGTTNEKLFF.

This clonotype was observed a handful of times. The rearrangement links TRBV6-5 to TRBJ2-6; perhaps D is TRBD1 or TRBD2 (5 bases each). V lost 4 bases, J lost 0 bases, and 16 bases lay in between. The CDR3 consists of 18 residues. CDR1 is MNHEY, CDR2 SVGAGI, per germline. CDR3 nucleotide sequence: TGTGCCAGCAGTTTGACACCCTCCGGGGCCTCTGGGGCCAACGTCCTGACTTTC. Translating gives CASSLTPSGASGANVLTF.

This chain links TRBV30 with TRBJ2-7; D gene ambiguous. Trimming removed 0 bases from V and 6 bases from J, with 9 bases in between. This CDR3 spans 12 amino acids. Germline V gene data show CDR1 as GTSNPN and CDR2 as SVGIG (reference sequence). CDR3 bases: TGTGCCTGGAGTGTACTTCGGAGCGAGCAGTACTTC. It specifies CAWSVLRSEQYF.

This clonotype was seen a few times. V is TRBV5-5 and J is TRBJ2-3; D is uncertain. Per germline, CDR1 SGHKS and CDR2 YYEKEE (reference sequence). V was clipped by 4 bases and J by 3 bases, with 15 bases between them. The CDR3 sequence is 15 residues long. The CDR3 coding sequence is TGTGCCAGCAGCAAACCAATAGACCAGACAGATACGCAGTATTTT. It codes for CASSKPIDQTDTQYF. The full variable domain, with the rest looked up from reference TRBV5-5 and TRBJ2-3, is DAGVTQSPTHLIKTRGQQVTLRCSPISGHKSVSWYQQVLGQGPQFIFQYYEKEERGRGNFPDRFSARQFPNYSSELNVNALLLGDSALYLCASSKPIDQTDTQYFGPGTRLTVL.

This clonotype appeared a few times. This rearrangement joins TRBV7-2 to TRBJ2-1; D unclear. Germline V gene data show CDR1 as SGHTA and CDR2 as FQGNSA. The CDR3 consists of 14 residues. Trimming removed 2 bases from V and 3 bases from J, with 8 bases in between. For the CDR3, the DNA is TGTGCCAGCAGCTTAACCCGGGTCTACAATGAGCAGTTCTTC. Translating gives CASSLTRVYNEQFF.

This clonotype was seen a few times. The V call is TRBV20-1, the J call TRBJ2-7; no clear D. CDR3 length: 12 residues. CDR1 is DFQATT and CDR2 is SNEGSKA in the germline V gene (reference sequence). The V gene lost 3 bases and the J gene lost 2 bases, with 8 bases spanning the gap. This chain's CDR3 is CSASKKAYEQYF. CDR3 coding DNA: TGCAGTGCTAGCAAAAAGGCCTACGAGCAGTACTTC.

This clonotype showed up just a few times. The rearrangement joins TRBV6-2 or TRBV6-3 to TRBJ2-7; 8 nucleotides match TRBD1. Germline-derived CDR1 and CDR2 are MNHEY and SVGEGT. The CDR3 spans 15 residues. The ends lost 6 bases at V and 4 bases at J; junction bases unmatched: 11. The CDR3 nucleotides are TGTGCCAGCAGAACCCCTCAGGGGGCTCGATACGAGCAGTACTTC. The encoded protein is CASRTPQGARYEQYF.

The chain recombines TRBV7-2 with TRBJ2-2, with D uncertain. Germline loops: CDR1 SGHTA, CDR2 FQGNSA. This CDR3 has 13 residues. V lost 4 bases and J 4 bases, leaving 7 bases between the germline ends. CDR3 amino acids: CASSSYGTGELFF. In nucleotides, the CDR3 is TGTGCCAGCAGCTCCTATGGCACCGGGGAGCTGTTTTTT.

This clonotype was seen more than once but under ten times. The J gene is TRBJ2-2, the V gene TRBV20-1; 7 positions match TRBD2. This CDR3 has 16 amino acids. Germline loops: CDR1 DFQATT, CDR2 SNEGSKA (reference sequence). V trimming: 0 bases; J trimming: 6 bases; junction bases outside the gene matches: 10. The CDR3 DNA sequence: TGCAGTGCTAGAGACCCTAGGGCGGGAGAAGCCGGGGAGCTGTTTTTT. It is translated as CSARDPRAGEAGELFF.

This clonotype was observed a few times. The V and J genes are TRBV7-8 and TRBJ2-3, with 13 bases matching TRBD2. CDR3 length: 16 residues. Per germline, CDR1 SGHVS and CDR2 FQNEAQ. Trimming removed 6 bases from V and 4 bases from J; junction bases left unmatched: 7. The CDR3 here is CASRSTSGGGPDTQYF. CDR3 nucleotide sequence: TGTGCCAGCAGAAGCACTAGCGGGGGGGGGCCAGATACGCAGTATTTT.

This clonotype has ten or more counts. This chain joins TRBV9 and TRBJ2-3, with D possibly TRBD1 on 6 matching bases. The CDR3 has 13 residues. V shed 5 bases and J shed 6 bases, with 13 bases lying between them. Germline V gene lookup returns CDR1 SGDLS and CDR2 YYNGEE. The CDR3 reads CASSTGPSDTQYF. The DNA for the CDR3 is TGTGCCAGCAGTACAGGGCCCAGCGATACGCAGTATTTT. The full variable domain, rest sourced from reference TRBV9 and TRBJ2-3, is DSGVTQTPKHLITATGQRVTLRCSPRSGDLSVYWYQQSLDQGLQFLIQYYNGEERAKGNILERFSAQQFPDLHSELNLSSLELGDSALYFCASSTGPSDTQYFGPGTRLTVL.

The sample holds a few counts of this clonotype. V usage is TRBV7-2 and J usage is TRBJ2-1; no reliable D call. This CDR3 contains 15 residues. Trimming took off 1 base at V and 5 bases at J, with 12 bases between the two ends. Germline V gives CDR1 SGHTA, CDR2 FQGNSA. The DNA for the CDR3 is TGTGCCAGCAGCTTAGGGGCCACCTGGGACAATGAGCAGTTCTTC. This translates into CASSLGATWDNEQFF.

The chain couples TRBV20-1 to TRBJ2-7; TRBD1 agrees at 10 bases. The CDR3 is made up of 12 amino acids. Trimming cost V 6 bases and J 5 bases; bases outside gene matches: 4. Germline V gene data show CDR1 as DFQATT and CDR2 as SNEGSKA (reference sequence). This chain's CDR3 is CSAGQGGHEQYF. CDR3 in DNA: TGCAGTGCAGGACAGGGGGGCCACGAGCAGTACTTC.

CDR3 sequence reads: CSAPITDTQYF. The CDR3 coding sequence is TGCAGTGCTCCGATCACAGATACGCAGTATTTT. The chain combines TRBV20-1 with TRBJ2-3; D remains ambiguous. Looked up from germline, CDR1 is DFQATT and CDR2 is SNEGSKA (reference sequence). V gave up 5 bases and J gave up 2 bases, with 5 bases separating them. The CDR3 is made up of 11 amino acids.